These 31 T cell receptor beta chains share one sample of origin, sequenced in a study of patients and donors after allogeneic stem cell transplantation. TCRdb passed the RT-PCR reads through MiXCR, listing each CDR3 protein once. The data contain some 200,000 distinct CDR3 sequences, more than 35% of them seen just once; the ten biggest clones take up 33%. The source material was blood, either unsorted or a sorted T cell fraction (not recorded which). Every receptor here comes from a human donor who was either an allogeneic HSCT recipient or a stem cell or donor lymphocyte infusion donor (not recorded which). It is not recorded whose cells these are; they may come from a transplant donor.

The V and J genes are TRBV4-3 and TRBJ2-7; D may correspond to TRBD1 or TRBD2 (6 bases each). The V gene's germline CDR1 is LGHNA and CDR2 YSLEER. With 0 bases removed from V and 3 bases from J, the gap between germline ends came to 12 bases. The CDR3 spans 15 residues. In DNA, the CDR3 is TGCGCCAGCAGCCAAGACCGGGGGCAGAGCTACGAGCAGTACTTC. Translating it yields CASSQDRGQSYEQYF.

The chain combines TRBV6-6 with TRBJ1-6; the match to TRBD1 covers 11 bases. The length of the CDR3 is 18 residues. With V trimmed by 4 bases and J by 5 bases, 10 bases remained unmatched. The germline V gene has CDR1 MNHNY and CDR2 SVGAGI (reference sequence). The CDR3 DNA follows: TGTGCCAGCAGTTTCGGGACAGGGGGTATGGGAAATAATTCACCCCTCCACTTT. As protein: CASSFGTGGMGNNSPLHF.

The rearrangement uses TRBV5-1 and TRBJ1-1, with D tentatively TRBD1 (5 bases). The CDR3 is 16 residues long. The V gene's germline CDR1 is SGHRS and CDR2 YFSETQ. Trimming stripped 0 bases from V and 0 bases from J, with 12 bases between. As DNA, the CDR3 is TGCGCCAGCAGCTTGGGAACAGGACGAGTGAACACTGAAGCTTTCTTT. Protein: CASSLGTGRVNTEAFF.

This chain connects TRBV15 to TRBJ2-2; a possible D gene is TRBD2 (6 bases). Trimming took 1 base from V and 8 from J, leaving 11 bases between them. The CDR3 consists of 14 residues. Germline CDR1 reads LNHNV; CDR2 reads YYDKDF (reference sequence). The CDR3 DNA reads as TGTGCCACCAGCAGAGGTGGCGGGATAGGGGAGCTGTTTTTT. Protein product: CATSRGGGIGELFF. The full variable domain, completed using reference TRBV15 and TRBJ2-2, is DAMVIQNPRYQVTQFGKPVTLSCSQTLNHNVMYWYQQKSSQAPKLLFHYYDKDFNNEADTPDNFQSRRPNTSFCFLDIRSPGLGDTAMYLCATSRGGGIGELFFGEGSRLTVL.

This clonotype was recorded a few times. The chain carries TRBV4-2 and TRBJ1-2; D is uncertain. This CDR3 contains 13 residues. Trimming left V 0 bases short and J 6 bases short, with 8 bases between. Germline V gene sequence: CDR1 LGHNA, CDR2 YNFKEQ. This CDR3 is CASSQDQKNGYTF. DNA of the CDR3: TGTGCCAGCAGCCAAGACCAAAAGAATGGCTACACCTTC.

This clonotype has just a few counts. This chain joins TRBV13 and TRBJ2-7; TRBD2 might be the D (7 bases). CDR1 and CDR2 from the germline V gene are PRHDT and FYEKMQ (reference sequence). Trimming removed 1 base at V and 2 bases at J, with 9 bases between. The CDR3 totals 14 residues. CDR3 residues: CASSLEGGAYEQYF. In DNA form, the CDR3 reads TGTGCCAGCAGCTTAGAAGGGGGGGCCTACGAGCAGTACTTC. The complete variable domain, with remaining parts taken from reference TRBV13 and TRBJ2-7, reads AAGVIQSPRHLIKEKRETATLKCYPIPRHDTVYWYQQGPGQDPQFLISFYEKMQSDKGSIPDRFSAQQFSDYHSELNMSSLELGDSALYFCASSLEGGAYEQYFGPGTRLTVT.

The chain combines TRBV5-1 with TRBJ1-1, with unresolved D. CDR1 is SGHRS and CDR2 is YFSETQ in the germline V gene. With 0 bases removed from V and 2 bases from J, the gap between germline ends came to 17 bases. This CDR3 region has 17 residues. CDR3 loop: CASSLEPQRSINTEAFF. CDR3 DNA: TGCGCCAGCAGCTTGGAACCCCAGCGTTCCATTAACACTGAAGCTTTCTTT.

The CDR3 nucleotides are TGTGCCTGGAACGGGGGCGCCAGCAATGAGCAGTTCTTC. Protein product: CAWNGGASNEQFF. The chain joins TRBV30 to TRBJ2-1, with D tentatively TRBD1 or TRBD2 (6 bases each). Per germline, CDR1 GTSNPN and CDR2 SVGIG (reference sequence). The germline V and J ends were trimmed by 4 bases and 6 bases, with 13 bases remaining between them. There are 13 residues in the CDR3.

The chain has TRBV20-1 and TRBJ1-2; D uncertain. Germline assignment: CDR1 DFQATT and CDR2 SNEGSKA (reference sequence). V was clipped by 0 bases and J by 6 bases, with 23 bases between them. The CDR3 covers 17 residues. The CDR3 bases are TGCAGTGCTAGAGAATGGGATACTCACTCCCCTACTAATGGCTACACCTTC. It translates to CSAREWDTHSPTNGYTF.

The gene calls are TRBV3-1 and TRBJ2-5, with D hard to call. With 1 base removed from V and 3 bases from J, the gap between germline ends came to 9 bases. This CDR3 has 14 residues. The germline CDR1 and CDR2 sequences are LGHDT and YNNKEL (reference sequence). CDR3 amino acids: CASSQVNLEETQYF. In DNA form, the CDR3 reads TGTGCCAGCAGCCAAGTGAATCTCGAAGAGACCCAGTACTTC.

In its sample, this clonotype was seen once. V gene TRBV9 combines with J gene TRBJ2-1; D gene unclear. CDR3 length: 13 amino acids. V was clipped by 5 bases and J by 7 bases, with 13 bases between them. Germline V gives CDR1 SGDLS, CDR2 YYNGEE. The CDR3, as DNA: TGTGCCAGCAGGGCCCCAAGTGGGAATGAGCAGTTCTTC. This codes for CASRAPSGNEQFF.

This chain joins TRBV5-1 and TRBJ1-1; possibly TRBD1 for D (6 bases). The CDR3 length is 17 residues. Trimming removed 4 bases at V and 6 bases at J, with 25 bases between. CDR1 SGHRS and CDR2 YFSETQ come from the germline V gene. The CDR3 DNA reads as TGCGCCAGCAGCCAAACAGGGAATTTGGCGGAAGGCTCTGAAGCTTTCTTT. Translation: CASSQTGNLAEGSEAFF.

This clonotype was seen a few times. CDR3 coding DNA: TGTGCCAGCAGCGTAAGTCAACAGGTCTCAGATACGCAGTATTTT. It codes for CASSVSQQVSDTQYF. This chain joins TRBV9 and TRBJ2-3; the D gene is possibly TRBD1 (5 bases). CDR1 is SGDLS, CDR2 YYNGEE, per germline. The CDR3 totals 15 residues. Trimming took off 1 base at V and 4 bases at J, with 13 bases between the two ends.

This clonotype was seen once. The CDR3 nucleotides are TGTGCCAGCAGTTACGAGGGGTTCCAGACCCAGTACTTC. Translated, it gives CASSYEGFQTQYF. The chain links TRBV6-6 to TRBJ2-5; possibly TRBD1 or TRBD2 for D (5 bases each). Trimming took 2 bases from V and 6 from J, leaving 10 bases between them. Germline-derived CDR1 and CDR2 are MNHNY and SVGAGI (reference sequence). The CDR3 totals 13 residues.

The chain is built from TRBV28 and TRBJ1-2; D is ambiguous. V was pared by 7 bases and J by 0 bases, with 9 bases between. Per the germline V gene, CDR1 is MDHEN and CDR2 is SYDVKM. This CDR3 spans 13 amino acids. CDR3 sequence (DNA): TGTGCCAGCAAGCTAGGGACTAACTATGGCTACACCTTC. Its protein product is CASKLGTNYGYTF.

This clonotype was picked up a small number of times. The gene calls are TRBV12-3 or TRBV12-4 and TRBJ2-4; 10 bases agree with TRBD1. The length of the CDR3 is 14 residues. The V and J ends lost 4 bases and 6 bases, in that order; junction bases with no gene match: 3. The CDR3 here is CASSSGQGRNIQYF. The CDR3 bases are TGTGCCAGCAGTTCGGGACAGGGGAGAAACATTCAGTACTTC.

This rearrangement joins TRBV12-3 or TRBV12-4 to TRBJ2-7; 9 bases map to TRBD1. This CDR3 contains 14 residues. The junction had 9 bases not matched to a gene; V was cut back by 7 bases and J by 5 bases. The CDR3 bases are TGTGCCAGCAATACCGGGACAGGGCTGGACGAGCAGTACTTC. Translating gives CASNTGTGLDEQYF.

The V call is TRBV12-3 or TRBV12-4, the J call TRBJ2-1; tentatively, D is TRBD2 (5 bases). V lost 2 bases to trimming and J lost 5 bases, with 10 bases between them. This CDR3 has 14 amino acids. In nucleotides, the CDR3 is TGTGCCAGCAGTTTAAGTCCGCGGGACAATGAGCAGTTCTTC. Encoded protein: CASSLSPRDNEQFF.

The V gene is TRBV29-1, the J gene TRBJ1-2, with 9 bases aligning to TRBD1. Looked up from germline, CDR1 is SQVTM and CDR2 is ANQGSEA. Unmatched junction bases numbered 9, after V lost 4 bases and J lost 6 bases. The CDR3 spans 14 residues. CDR3 in DNA: TGCAGCGTTGTCCGGGACAGGGATGGGGATGGCTACACCTTC. Protein sequence: CSVVRDRDGDGYTF.

This chain joins TRBV9 and TRBJ1-2; D perhaps matches TRBD1 (6 bases). Germline assignment: CDR1 SGDLS and CDR2 YYNGEE. This CDR3 region has 15 residues. Deletions cut 3 bases from V and 4 bases from J, with 16 bases between. The CDR3 loop reads CASSAPGDLFYGYTF. DNA for the CDR3: TGTGCCAGCAGCGCCCCAGGGGACCTATTCTATGGCTACACCTTC.

This clonotype came up once. The chain carries TRBV7-9 and TRBJ1-2; D uncertain. CDR1 SEHNR and CDR2 FQNEAQ come from the germline V gene (reference sequence). The V end lost 4 bases, the J end lost 2 bases, and 17 bases lay between the germline ends. The CDR3 runs 16 residues. The CDR3 sequence is CASSSLREKRNYGYTF. In nucleotides, the CDR3 is TGTGCCAGCAGCTCGTTACGGGAAAAGAGAAACTATGGCTACACCTTC.

V is TRBV11-2 and J is TRBJ1-1; D is uncertain. Germline V gene sequence: CDR1 SGHAT, CDR2 FQNNGV. This CDR3 is built from 14 residues. Trimming cost V 5 bases and J 6 bases, with 16 bases left between them. CDR3 residues: CASSLLLACSEAFF. DNA of the CDR3: TGTGCCAGCAGCCTTCTTTTGGCTTGTTCTGAAGCTTTCTTT.

This clonotype has only a few counts. The chain joins TRBV5-1 to TRBJ1-2, with unresolved D. V lost 0 bases, J lost 7 bases, and 10 bases lay in between. The CDR3 is 13 residues long. The V gene's germline CDR1 is SGHRS and CDR2 YFSETQ. CDR3 sequence (DNA): TGCGCCAGCAGCTTGGATGGAGGCTTTGGCTACACCTTC. Translation gives CASSLDGGFGYTF.

This clonotype has only a few counts. The chain uses TRBV5-1 and TRBJ1-2, with TRBD1 identical over 7 bases. In germline, CDR1 is SGHRS, CDR2 YFSETQ. Losses at the gene ends were 7 bases for V and 4 bases for J; bases not matched to a gene: 13. The CDR3 is made up of 15 amino acids. The DNA for the CDR3 is TGCGCCAGCTTCCAAACCGGGGACAGCTTCTATGGCTACACCTTC. Translation: CASFQTGDSFYGYTF.

Only a few counts were recorded for this clonotype. This chain connects TRBV29-1 to TRBJ1-1, with D possibly TRBD1 on 5 matching bases. Trimming pared 3 bases from V and 1 base from J, leaving 6 bases between. Per germline, CDR1 SQVTM and CDR2 ANQGSEA. This CDR3 region has 12 residues. CDR3 sequence (DNA): TGCAGCGTTGATACAGGGAACACTGAAGCTTTCTTT. Protein sequence: CSVDTGNTEAFF.

This chain links TRBV11-2 with TRBJ1-1; TRBD1 might be the D (5 bases). CDR3 size: 16 residues. Trimming shortened V by 4 bases and J by 4 bases, and 19 bases separated the two germline ends. CDR1 SGHAT and CDR2 FQNNGV come from the germline V gene. CDR3 nucleotide sequence: TGTGCCAGCAGCTCTTTAAAAGCAGGGTTAGGCACTGAAGCTTTCTTT. This translates into CASSSLKAGLGTEAFF. Looking up the rest from reference TRBV11-2 and TRBJ1-1 gives the full variable domain: EAGVAQSPRYKIIEKRQSVAFWCNPISGHATLYWYQQILGQGPKLLIQFQNNGVVDDSQLPKDRFSAERLKGVDSTLKIQPAKLEDSAVYLCASSSLKAGLGTEAFFGQGTRLTVV.

As for this clonotype: A much larger clone sits a single nucleotide away, making a read error possible. V is TRBV6-2 or TRBV6-3 and J is TRBJ1-2, with D perhaps TRBD1 (6 bases). This CDR3 is 11 amino acids long. V lost 2 bases, J lost 8 bases, and 6 bases lay in between. Germline V lookup: CDR1 MNHEY, CDR2 SVGEGT. The CDR3, as DNA: TGTGCCAGCAGTTACGGGGGCGGCTACACCTTC. Its translation: CASSYGGGYTF.

This clonotype was counted a single time. The chain has TRBV6-2 or TRBV6-3 and TRBJ2-5, with D unclear. This CDR3 region has 14 residues. V was pared by 5 bases and J by 0 bases, with 10 bases between. The germline V gene has CDR1 MNHEY and CDR2 SVGEGT. CDR3 in amino acids: CASSPQPYQETQYF. DNA for the CDR3: TGTGCCAGCAGTCCTCAACCTTACCAAGAGACCCAGTACTTC.

The count of this clonotype is one. V and J are TRBV7-3 and TRBJ2-1; 9 bases match TRBD1. Germline assignment: CDR1 SGHTA and CDR2 FQGTGA. The CDR3 contains 17 residues. Losses at the gene ends were 1 base for V and 7 bases for J; bases not matched to a gene: 11. The CDR3 is CASSLSPGTGWANEQFF. CDR3 nucleotides: TGTGCCAGCAGCTTAAGTCCCGGGACAGGGTGGGCTAATGAGCAGTTCTTC. Variable domain in full (rest from reference TRBV7-3 and TRBJ2-1): GAGVSQTPSNKVTEKGKYVELRCDPISGHTALYWYRQSLGQGPEFLIYFQGTGAADDSGLPNDRFFAVRPEGSVSTLKIQRTERGDSAVYLCASSLSPGTGWANEQFFGPGTRLTVL.

This clonotype has a single count. The V and J genes are TRBV9 and TRBJ2-6, with D unresolved. Germline assignment: CDR1 SGDLS and CDR2 YYNGEE. With 3 bases removed from V and 1 base from J, the gap between germline ends came to 11 bases. This CDR3 has 16 residues. CDR3 sequence: CASSASDLSGANVLTF. The CDR3 DNA reads as TGTGCCAGCAGCGCCAGCGATTTGTCTGGGGCCAACGTCCTGACTTTC.

CDR3 sequence (DNA): TGTGCCAGCGGATTGGACAACACTGAAGCTTTCTTT. Translating it yields CASGLDNTEAFF. The chain couples TRBV27 to TRBJ1-1; no clear D. The CDR3 sequence is 12 residues long. Trimming removed 8 bases at V and 2 bases at J, with 9 bases between. Germline CDR1 reads MNHEY; CDR2 reads SMNVEV (reference sequence).